This T cell receptor (beta chain) was recovered during a study of T cells in Graves' hyperthyroidism and ophthalmopathy. Study observations and caveats: The majority of expanded thyroid clonotypes above 0.001 also appeared in blood. A 13 V-J signature model discriminated ophthalmopathy versus stable hyperthyroidism.

To note about this clonotype: The target antigen is unknown. A read error may explain this, as a much larger clone is one base away.

Using RNA transcripts as the source, TCR beta CDR3 regions were amplified. TCR CDR3 regions were first amplified by RT-PCR with HTBI primers. TCRdb re-called the multiplex PCR reads through MiXCR, storing one row per CDR3 protein. The sample contains about 200,000 distinct CDR3 sequences, about 15% of which appear only once. Every diagnosis used clinical symptoms, serum thyroxine and TRAb, thyroid ultrasound and orbital computed tomography. V lost 7 bases, J lost 5 bases, and 14 bases lay in between. The CDR3 loop spans 13 amino acids. From germline, CDR1 is MNHEY and CDR2 SVGAGI. The J gene is TRBJ1-2, the V gene TRBV6-5; D gene uncertain. Sequenced material: blood. The receptor was derived from a woman in her 50s with Graves' hyperthyroidism. For the CDR3, the DNA is TGTGCCAGCATTACACAGCTCGAGTATGGCTACACCTTC. This codes for CASITQLEYGYTF.